This is a list of T cell receptor beta chains from one sample in a study of blood T cell repertoires in COVID-19. Here immunoSEQ multiplex PCR was the method, and the copy in TCRdb shows in-frame clones only, minus some. Of approximately 450,000 clones in the sample, 87% were seen once. Sequenced material: PBMCs or T cells enriched from blood (not recorded which). The receptors here all came from a woman under 30 with acute COVID-19. CDR3s include the opening cysteine and the closing phenylalanine or tryptophan. D genes are given only for firm matches. Part of the rows lack a size; the others show once, few, many or a class for expanded clones.

abundance	v_gene	d_gene	j_gene	CDR3aa	CDR3nt
NA	TRBV20-1	NA	TRBJ1-2	CSADTNYGYTF	TGCAGTGCTGACACTAACTATGGCTACACCTTC
NA	TRBV28	NA	TRBJ2-7	CASSLSGSEQYF	TGTGCCAGCAGTTTATCAGGATCCGAGCAGTACTTC
NA	TRBV5-6	NA	TRBJ2-7	CASSLGGGSSYEQYF	TGTGCCAGCAGCTTGGGAGGGGGAAGCTCCTACGAGCAGTACTTC
few	TRBV19	NA	TRBJ1-1	CASTDRLNTEAFF	TGTGCCAGCACCGACAGACTGAACACTGAAGCTTTCTTT
NA	TRBV7-9	TRBD1	TRBJ2-2	CASSGTGGTGELFF	TGTGCCAGCAGCGGTACAGGGGGCACCGGGGAGCTGTTTTTT
few	TRBV5-6	NA	TRBJ2-1	CASSFRGAGYNEQFF	TGTGCCAGCAGCTTCCGTGGGGCAGGGTACAATGAGCAGTTCTTC
NA	TRBV27	TRBD1	TRBJ1-1	CASRPNSGGLVAEAFF	TGTGCCAGCAGGCCGAACTCAGGGGGGTTGGTGGCTGAAGCTTTCTTT
NA	TRBV10-3	NA	TRBJ1-1	CAISESGQFNTEAFF	TGTGCCATCAGTGAGTCCGGACAGTTTAATACTGAAGCTTTCTTT
NA	TRBV19	NA	TRBJ1-5	CASTPTGRSNQPQHF	TGTGCCAGTACCCCGACCGGGAGGAGCAATCAGCCCCAGCATTTT
NA	TRBV10-2	NA	TRBJ2-3	CASSELAENTQYF	TGCGCCAGCAGTGAGTTGGCAGAAAATACGCAGTATTTT
NA	TRBV5-1	NA	TRBJ2-2	CASSLVLNTGELFF	TGCGCCAGCAGCTTGGTTTTAAACACCGGGGAGCTGTTTTTT
NA	TRBV9	TRBD1	TRBJ1-3	CASSSDRGTGNTIYF	TGTGCCAGCAGCTCTGACAGGGGGACAGGAAACACCATATATTTT
once	TRBV5-1	TRBD2	TRBJ2-1	CASSTGTSASFSGNEQFF	TGCGCCAGCAGCACCGGGACTAGCGCGTCTTTCTCGGGGAATGAGCAGTTCTTC
NA	TRBV6-5	NA	TRBJ1-4	CASRPRVWNEKLFF	TGTGCCAGCAGGCCCAGGGTTTGGAATGAAAAACTGTTTTTT
NA	TRBV10-3	NA	TRBJ1-3	CAIRGRTMSSGNTIYF	TGTGCCATCAGGGGCCGCACCATGAGCTCTGGAAACACCATATATTTT
NA	TRBV6-1	NA	TRBJ1-2	CASSLTSGGDGGYTF	TGTGCCAGCAGCCTTACATCCGGGGGGGATGGAGGCTACACCTTC
NA	TRBV2	NA	TRBJ1-3	CASSVVRSSGNTIYF	TGTGCCAGCAGTGTGGTCCGGAGCTCTGGAAACACCATATATTTT
NA	TRBV19	NA	TRBJ1-4	CASSPRGSLGELFF	TGTGCCAGTAGTCCCCGCGGGAGCCTAGGAGAACTGTTTTTT
NA	TRBV7-2	NA	TRBJ1-3	CASSLWQGQGNTIYF	TGTGCCAGCAGCTTATGGCAGGGTCAAGGAAACACCATATATTTT
NA	TRBV3-1/TRBV3-2	NA	TRBJ2-5	CASSQNSQETQYF	TGTGCCAGCAGCCAAAACAGCCAAGAGACCCAGTACTTC
NA	TRBV6-5	TRBD1	TRBJ1-6	CASSLDRGNSPLHF	TGTGCCAGCAGTCTGGACAGGGGGAATTCACCCCTCCACTTT
NA	TRBV29-1	TRBD1	TRBJ2-7	CSALGQLPYEQYF	TGCAGCGCCCTGGGACAGCTACCCTACGAGCAGTACTTC
NA	TRBV7-9	NA	TRBJ1-2	CASSTGTSSSHYGYTF	TGTGCCAGCAGCACCGGGACAAGTTCCTCCCACTATGGCTACACCTTC
NA	TRBV12-3/TRBV12-4	TRBD2	TRBJ2-7	CASTRGAGYEQYF	TGTGCCAGCACCCGGGGAGCGGGGTACGAGCAGTACTTC
NA	TRBV2	NA	TRBJ1-1	CASKVFGNTEAFF	TGTGCCAGCAAAGTTTTCGGGAACACTGAAGCTTTCTTT
NA	TRBV4-3	NA	TRBJ1-6	CASSQDRWEGSPLHF	TGCGCCAGCAGCCAAGATAGGTGGGAGGGATCACCCCTCCACTTT
NA	TRBV30	NA	TRBJ2-7	CAWVDMFSYEQYF	TGTGCCTGGGTAGACATGTTCTCCTACGAGCAGTACTTC
NA	TRBV28	NA	TRBJ2-2	CASSPHFTGSGELFF	TGTGCCAGCAGCCCTCACTTTACAGGGTCCGGGGAGCTGTTTTTT
NA	TRBV9	NA	TRBJ1-1	CASSTQGMNTEAFF	TGTGCCAGCAGCACTCAGGGTATGAACACTGAAGCTTTCTTT
NA	TRBV18	NA	TRBJ1-1	CASSPSGGNTEAFF	TGTGCCAGCTCACCCTCGGGTGGGAACACTGAAGCTTTCTTT
NA	TRBV18	NA	TRBJ1-5	CASSPGTPNQPQHF	TGTGCCAGCTCACCTGGGACACCAAATCAGCCCCAGCATTTT
once	TRBV5-6	NA	TRBJ2-7	CASSDFRDNYEQYF	TGTGCCAGCAGCGACTTCCGGGACAACTACGAGCAGTACTTC
NA	TRBV10-1	TRBD1	TRBJ2-7	CASSEGTGSEAYLDEQYF	TGCGCCAGCAGTGAGGGGACAGGGAGTGAAGCATACTTGGACGAGCAGTACTTC
NA	TRBV3-1/TRBV3-2	TRBD1	TRBJ1-5	CASSPRTGSNQPQHF	TGTGCCAGCAGCCCGAGGACAGGGAGCAATCAGCCCCAGCATTTT
NA	TRBV3-1/TRBV3-2	NA	TRBJ2-1	CASSGGNNEQFF	TGTGCCAGCAGTGGAGGAAACAATGAGCAGTTCTTC
NA	TRBV5-1	NA	TRBJ1-4	CASSPGSLEEKLFF	TGCGCCAGCAGCCCGGGAAGCCTGGAGGAAAAACTGTTTTTT
NA	TRBV5-1	NA	TRBJ1-1	CASSFWTANTEAFF	TGCGCCAGCAGCTTCTGGACAGCTAACACTGAAGCTTTCTTT
NA	TRBV7-3	NA	TRBJ2-1	CASSLSGSYNEQFF	TGTGCCAGCAGCCTAAGCGGCTCCTACAATGAGCAGTTCTTC
NA	TRBV9	NA	TRBJ1-2	CASRSSFYGYTF	TGTGCCAGCAGATCCAGTTTTTATGGCTACACCTTC
NA	TRBV29-1	NA	TRBJ2-7	CSVEGARGSYEQYF	TGCAGCGTTGAAGGGGCCCGGGGGTCCTACGAGCAGTACTTC
few	TRBV18	NA	TRBJ1-1	CASSPTLGWDTEAFF	TGTGCCAGCTCACCAACCTTGGGCTGGGACACTGAAGCTTTCTTT
NA	TRBV4-1	NA	TRBJ2-3	CASSQVGVTQYF	TGCGCCAGCAGCCAAGTAGGGGTTACGCAGTATTTT
NA	TRBV7-9	TRBD1	TRBJ1-1	CASSLGWTGMNTEAFF	TGTGCCAGCAGCTTAGGTTGGACAGGAATGAACACTGAAGCTTTCTTT
NA	TRBV19	TRBD1	TRBJ2-7	CASTPGTGGPYEQYF	TGTGCCAGTACCCCTGGGACAGGGGGCCCCTACGAGCAGTACTTC
NA	TRBV15	NA	TRBJ2-1	CATSSSDNEQFF	TGTGCCACCAGCAGCAGCGACAATGAGCAGTTCTTC
NA	TRBV10-1	TRBD2	TRBJ2-3	CASSSGGVSDTQYF	TGCGCCAGCAGTTCCGGGGGGGTGTCAGATACGCAGTATTTT
NA	TRBV6-2/TRBV6-3	TRBD1	TRBJ2-7	CASSYSDRENYEQYF	TGTGCCAGCAGTTACTCGGACAGGGAGAACTACGAGCAGTACTTC
NA	TRBV12-3/TRBV12-4	NA	TRBJ2-1	CASRVLGEEQFF	TGTGCCAGCAGGGTACTAGGTGAGGAGCAGTTCTTC
NA	TRBV5-4	NA	TRBJ1-4	CASSLDTTNEKLFF	TGTGCCAGCAGCTTGGACACAACTAATGAAAAACTGTTTTTT
NA	TRBV6-5	TRBD1	TRBJ1-2	CASSMDRVGYTF	TGTGCCAGCAGCATGGACAGGGTTGGCTACACCTTC
NA	TRBV13	TRBD1	TRBJ2-7	CASSLDRDRGGEQYF	TGTGCCAGCAGCTTAGATCGGGACAGGGGAGGCGAGCAGTACTTC
NA	TRBV2	NA	TRBJ2-5	CASSYTRGETQYF	TGTGCCAGCAGTTATACTAGAGGGGAGACCCAGTACTTC
NA	TRBV18	TRBD1	TRBJ1-6	CASSPTGQPAGSPLHF	TGTGCCAGCTCACCGACGGGACAGCCAGCGGGTTCTCCCCTCCACTTT